This record covers a single TCR beta chain. Antigen unknown. Building of the TCR beta libraries involved iRepertoire HTBI primers and Arm-PCR of CDR3 regions. Each CDR3 protein is one row after TCRdb ran MiXCR on the multiplex PCR reads. The sample includes fewer than 400,000 distinct CDR3 sequences, around a fifth of them seen just once. This sample was taken from a study of regulatory T cells in long-lasting Graves disease. As for the study in general: Persistent cases were those of Graves' disease that involved over 5 years of antithyroid drugs with positive TSH receptor antibodies. General study points: Patients with persistent Graves' had lower TCR diversity than newly diagnosed patients.

The time point denotes: persistent/refractory GD, antithyroid drugs over 5 years with positive TRAb. RNA from PBMCs was the source of the TCR library. Patients were from an endocrinology department in Xi'an, China. The material was peripheral blood mononuclear cells (PBMCs), obtained when the disease was refractory, from a patient treated with antithyroid drugs. This TCR was recovered from a female donor with Graves disease.

In nucleotides, the CDR3 is TGTGCCAGCAGCTTAAGGGCGAATATGAACACTGAAGCTTTCTTT. Protein: CASSLRANMNTEAFF. The rearrangement links TRBV7-8 to TRBJ1-1; D is ambiguous. The CDR3 totals 15 residues. CDR1 and CDR2 (germline): SGHVS, FQNEAQ. V lost 2 bases and J lost 0, with 10 bases in between.